This paragraph covers one T cell receptor (beta chain) sequence. The antigen remains undetermined. Then a second PCR, running about 7 to 11 cycles, was carried out with a sample-barcoded 5' primer and a J-beta primer mix. Using its own MiXCR run on the 5' RACE reads, TCRdb lists one record per CDR3 protein. Among roughly 1.5 million distinct CDR3 sequences, under 55% were seen once, and the ten largest hold less than 5%. This CDR3 spans 16 amino acids. The germline CDR1 and CDR2 sequences are MNHNS and SASEGT. Trimming removed 5 bases at V and 1 base at J, with 12 bases between. These data belong to a study of blood T cells in healthy people across ages. Study-wide findings and caveats: TCR beta diversity tracked closely with naive T cell percentage. Naive CD4+ cell counts and diversity both ran higher in long-lived than in aged donors. Getting older went along with TCR beta diversity per million T cells dropping roughly linearly.

Donor samples were obtained from healthy Caucasian individuals from Russia, aged about 6 to 95. V and J are TRBV6-1 and TRBJ2-6; D remains ambiguous. Input material: blood. The clonotype was recovered from a young woman in good health. CDR3 nucleotides: TGTGCCAGCAGTAAGCTGTCGAGTTCTGGGGCCAACGTCCTGACTTTC. The encoded protein is CASSKLSSSGANVLTF.